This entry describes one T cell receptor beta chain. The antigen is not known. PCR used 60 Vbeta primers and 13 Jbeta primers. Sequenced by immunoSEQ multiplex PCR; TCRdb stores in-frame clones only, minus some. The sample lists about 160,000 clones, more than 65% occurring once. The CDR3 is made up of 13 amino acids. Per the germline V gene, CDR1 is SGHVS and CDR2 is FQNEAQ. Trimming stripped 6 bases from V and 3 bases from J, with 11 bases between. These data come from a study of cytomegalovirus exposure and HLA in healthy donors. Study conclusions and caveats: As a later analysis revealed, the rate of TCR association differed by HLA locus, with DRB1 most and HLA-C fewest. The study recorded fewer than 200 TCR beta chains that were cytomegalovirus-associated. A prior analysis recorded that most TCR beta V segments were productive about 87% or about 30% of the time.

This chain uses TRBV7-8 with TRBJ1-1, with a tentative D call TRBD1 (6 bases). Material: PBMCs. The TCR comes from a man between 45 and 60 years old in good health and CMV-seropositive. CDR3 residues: CASRGGADTEAFF. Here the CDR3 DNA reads TGTGCCAGCAGGGGGGGGGCGGACACTGAAGCTTTCTTT.